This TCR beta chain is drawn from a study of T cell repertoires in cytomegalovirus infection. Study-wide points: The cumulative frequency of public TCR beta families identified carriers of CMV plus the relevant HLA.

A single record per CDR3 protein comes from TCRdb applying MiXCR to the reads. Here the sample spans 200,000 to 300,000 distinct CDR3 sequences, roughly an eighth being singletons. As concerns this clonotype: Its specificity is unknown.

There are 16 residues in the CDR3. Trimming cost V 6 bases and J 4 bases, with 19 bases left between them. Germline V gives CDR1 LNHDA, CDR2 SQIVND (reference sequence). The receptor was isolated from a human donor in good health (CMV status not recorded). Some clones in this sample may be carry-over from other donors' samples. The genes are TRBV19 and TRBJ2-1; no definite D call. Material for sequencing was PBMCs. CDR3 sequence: CASRPFGGLAYNEQFF. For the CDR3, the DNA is TGTGCCAGTAGACCCTTCGGTGGCTTGGCTTACAATGAGCAGTTCTTC.